The clone carrying this T cell receptor (beta chain) was counted many times. Its antigen is currently unknown. The entry originates in a study of early T cells in non-severe SARS-CoV-2 infection. Study outcomes and limitations: Anti-spike CD8 responses were favored by VDJdb matching, which missed private and CD4 specificities.

TCRdb reprocessed the 5' RACE reads via MiXCR and lists one record per CDR3 protein. The profile covers about 22,000 distinct CDR3 sequences, with about 3.7% appearing a single time and roughly 5.5% taken by the ten largest. Trimming cost V 5 bases and J 8 bases; bases outside gene matches: 3. The CDR3 extends over 13 amino acids. Input material: whole blood. The chain couples TRBV12-3 or TRBV12-4 to TRBJ2-1, with 10 nucleotides matching TRBD2. The receptor comes from an adult who was a healthcare worker with PCR-confirmed SARS-CoV-2 infection or an uninfected control (not recorded which). Here the CDR3 DNA reads TGTGCCAGCAGTCCCGGGACTAGCGATGAGCAGTTCTTC. Protein product: CASSPGTSDEQFF.